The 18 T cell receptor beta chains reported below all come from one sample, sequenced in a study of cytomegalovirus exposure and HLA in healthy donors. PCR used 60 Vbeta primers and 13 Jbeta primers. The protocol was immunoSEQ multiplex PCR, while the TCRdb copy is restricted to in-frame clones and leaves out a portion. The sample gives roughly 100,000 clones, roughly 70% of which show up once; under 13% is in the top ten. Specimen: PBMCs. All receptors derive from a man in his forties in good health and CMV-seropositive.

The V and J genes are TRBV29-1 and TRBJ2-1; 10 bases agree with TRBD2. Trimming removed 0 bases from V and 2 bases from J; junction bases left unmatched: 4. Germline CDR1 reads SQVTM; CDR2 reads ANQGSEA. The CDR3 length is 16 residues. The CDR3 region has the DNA TGCAGCGTTGAAGATCGAACTAGCGGGACCTACAATGAGCAGTTCTTC. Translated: CSVEDRTSGTYNEQFF.

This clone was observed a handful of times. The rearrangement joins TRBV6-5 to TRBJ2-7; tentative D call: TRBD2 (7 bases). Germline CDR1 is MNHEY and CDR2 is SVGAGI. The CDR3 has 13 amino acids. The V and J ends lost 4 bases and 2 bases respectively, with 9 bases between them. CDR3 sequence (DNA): TGTGCCAGCAGTTGGGGGGGCCCCTACGAGCAGTACTTC. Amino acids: CASSWGGPYEQYF.

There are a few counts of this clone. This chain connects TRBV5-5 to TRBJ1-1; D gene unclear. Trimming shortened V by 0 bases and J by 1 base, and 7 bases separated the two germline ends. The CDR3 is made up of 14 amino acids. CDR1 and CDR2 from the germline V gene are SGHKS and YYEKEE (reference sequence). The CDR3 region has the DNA TGTGCCAGCAGCTTGGTACAGACGAACACTGAAGCTTTCTTT. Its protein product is CASSLVQTNTEAFF.

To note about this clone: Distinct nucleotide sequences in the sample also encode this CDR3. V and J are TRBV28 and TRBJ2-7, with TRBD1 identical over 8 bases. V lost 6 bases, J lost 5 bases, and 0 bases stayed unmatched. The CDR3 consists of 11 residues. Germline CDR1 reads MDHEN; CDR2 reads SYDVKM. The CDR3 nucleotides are TGTGCCAGCAGGGACAGGGACGAGCAGTACTTC. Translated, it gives CASRDRDEQYF. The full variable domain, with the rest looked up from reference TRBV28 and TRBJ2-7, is DVKVTQSSRYLVKRTGEKVFLECVQDMDHENMFWYRQDPGLGLRLIYFSYDVKMKEKGDIPEGYSVSREKKERFSLILESASTNQTSMYLCASRDRDEQYFGPGTRLTVT.

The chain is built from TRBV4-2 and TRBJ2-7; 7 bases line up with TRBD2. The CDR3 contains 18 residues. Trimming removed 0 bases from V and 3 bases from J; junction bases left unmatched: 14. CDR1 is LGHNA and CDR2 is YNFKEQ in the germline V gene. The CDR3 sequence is CASSQEARASGTLYEQYF. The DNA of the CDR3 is TGTGCCAGCAGCCAAGAGGCTCGGGCTAGCGGTACCCTCTACGAGCAGTACTTC.

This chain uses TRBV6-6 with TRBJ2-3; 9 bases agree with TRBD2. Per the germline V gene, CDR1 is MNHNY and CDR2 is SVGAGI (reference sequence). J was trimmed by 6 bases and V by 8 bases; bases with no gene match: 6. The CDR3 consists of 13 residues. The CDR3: CASRAGGQDTQYF. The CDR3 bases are TGTGCCAGCCGAGCGGGAGGCCAGGATACGCAGTATTTT.

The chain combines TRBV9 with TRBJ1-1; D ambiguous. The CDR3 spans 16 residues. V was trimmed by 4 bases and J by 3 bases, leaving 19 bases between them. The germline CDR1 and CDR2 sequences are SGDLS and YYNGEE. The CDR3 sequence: CASSPRQVKSDTEAFF. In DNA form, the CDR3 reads TGTGCCAGCAGCCCTCGTCAGGTTAAGTCGGACACTGAAGCTTTCTTT. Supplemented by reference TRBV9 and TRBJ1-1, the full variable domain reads DSGVTQTPKHLITATGQRVTLRCSPRSGDLSVYWYQQSLDQGLQFLIQYYNGEERAKGNILERFSAQQFPDLHSELNLSSLELGDSALYFCASSPRQVKSDTEAFFGQGTRLTVV.

The CDR3 sequence is CASSVDRAGELFF. CDR3 DNA: TGTGCCAGCAGTGTGGACAGGGCCGGGGAGCTGTTTTTT. The rearrangement uses TRBV25-1 and TRBJ2-2; 8 bases are a match to TRBD1. This CDR3 region has 13 residues. Per the germline V gene, CDR1 is MGHDK and CDR2 is SYGVNS. Trimming removed 4 bases from V and 6 bases from J; junction bases left unmatched: 1.

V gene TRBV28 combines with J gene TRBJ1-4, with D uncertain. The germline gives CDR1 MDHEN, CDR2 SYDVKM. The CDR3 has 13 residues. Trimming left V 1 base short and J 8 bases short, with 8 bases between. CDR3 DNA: TGTGCCAGCAGTTTATCAGGAGGGGAAAAACTGTTTTTT. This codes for CASSLSGGEKLFF. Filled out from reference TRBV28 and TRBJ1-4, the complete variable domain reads DVKVTQSSRYLVKRTGEKVFLECVQDMDHENMFWYRQDPGLGLRLIYFSYDVKMKEKGDIPEGYSVSREKKERFSLILESASTNQTSMYLCASSLSGGEKLFFGSGTQLSVL.

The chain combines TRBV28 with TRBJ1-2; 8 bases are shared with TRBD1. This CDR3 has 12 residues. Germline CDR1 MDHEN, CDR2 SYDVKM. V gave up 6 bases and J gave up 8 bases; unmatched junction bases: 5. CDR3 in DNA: TGTGCCAGCAGCGACAGGGGCGAAGGCTACACCTTC. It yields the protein CASSDRGEGYTF.

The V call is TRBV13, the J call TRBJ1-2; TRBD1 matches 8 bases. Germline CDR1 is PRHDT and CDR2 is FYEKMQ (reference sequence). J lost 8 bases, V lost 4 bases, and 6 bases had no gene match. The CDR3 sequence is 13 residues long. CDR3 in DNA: TGTGCCAGCAGCTCCGGACAGGGCCACGGCTACACCTTC. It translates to CASSSGQGHGYTF.

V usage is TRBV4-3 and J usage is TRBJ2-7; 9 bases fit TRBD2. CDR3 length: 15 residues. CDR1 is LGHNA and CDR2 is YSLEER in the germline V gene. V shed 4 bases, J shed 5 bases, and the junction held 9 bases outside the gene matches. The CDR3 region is CASSLVAGALNEQYF. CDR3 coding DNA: TGCGCCAGCAGCCTAGTAGCGGGAGCCCTAAACGAGCAGTACTTC.

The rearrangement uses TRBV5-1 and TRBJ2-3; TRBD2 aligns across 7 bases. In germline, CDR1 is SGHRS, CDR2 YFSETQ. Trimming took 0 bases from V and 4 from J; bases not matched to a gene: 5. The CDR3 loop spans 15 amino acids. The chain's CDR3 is CASSLGGSVSDTQYF. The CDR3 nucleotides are TGCGCCAGCAGCTTGGGCGGGAGTGTGTCAGATACGCAGTATTTT.

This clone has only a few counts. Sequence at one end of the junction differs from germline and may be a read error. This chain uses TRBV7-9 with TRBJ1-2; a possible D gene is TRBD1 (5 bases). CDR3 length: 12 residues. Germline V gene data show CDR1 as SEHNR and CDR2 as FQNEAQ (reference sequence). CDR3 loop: CASSLMSGAPSF. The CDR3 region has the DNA TGTGCCAGCAGCTTAATGTCTGGGGCCCCGTCCTTC.

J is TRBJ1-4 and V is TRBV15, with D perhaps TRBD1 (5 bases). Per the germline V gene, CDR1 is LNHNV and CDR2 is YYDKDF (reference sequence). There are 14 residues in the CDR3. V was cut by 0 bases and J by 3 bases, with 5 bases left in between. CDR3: CATSRDRANEKLFF. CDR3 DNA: TGTGCCACCAGCAGAGACAGGGCTAATGAAAAACTGTTTTTT. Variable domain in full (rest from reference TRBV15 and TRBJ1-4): DAMVIQNPRYQVTQFGKPVTLSCSQTLNHNVMYWYQQKSSQAPKLLFHYYDKDFNNEADTPDNFQSRRPNTSFCFLDIRSPGLGDTAMYLCATSRDRANEKLFFGSGTQLSVL.

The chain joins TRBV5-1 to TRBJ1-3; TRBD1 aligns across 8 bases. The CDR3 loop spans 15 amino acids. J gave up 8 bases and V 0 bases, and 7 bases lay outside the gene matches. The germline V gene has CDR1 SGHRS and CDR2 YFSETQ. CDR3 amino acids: CASSLESRGQDTIYF. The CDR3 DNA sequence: TGCGCCAGCAGCTTGGAGTCCAGGGGGCAGGACACCATATATTTT.

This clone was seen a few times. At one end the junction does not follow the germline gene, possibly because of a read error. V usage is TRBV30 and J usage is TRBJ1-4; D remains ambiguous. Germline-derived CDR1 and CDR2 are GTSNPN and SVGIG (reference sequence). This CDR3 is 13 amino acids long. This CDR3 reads CARRSAANEKLFF. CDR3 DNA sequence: TGTGCCCGGAGGTCTGCGGCTAATGAAAAACTGTTTTTT.

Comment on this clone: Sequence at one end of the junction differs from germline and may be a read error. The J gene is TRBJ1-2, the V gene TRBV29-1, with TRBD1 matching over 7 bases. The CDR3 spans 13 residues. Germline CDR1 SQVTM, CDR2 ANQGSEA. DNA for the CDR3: TGCGGCGTTCTTCTGACAGGGAGATATGGCTACACCTTC. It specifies CGVLLTGRYGYTF.